A selection of T cell receptor beta chains follows, all from one sample in a study of beta chain features in type 1 diabetes. TCRdb keeps only in-frame clones here, not all; method: immunoSEQ multiplex PCR. Seen here are 600,000 or so clones, about 14% observed once, and the top ten hold 0.035% to 0.045%. Input material: naive CD4+ T cells from blood. The receptors here all came from a man in his late teens or twenties with type 1 diabetes. The CDR3 runs from the conserved cysteine through the conserved F or W. The order of the fields is clone size, D gene, V gene, J gene, CDR3 DNA, CDR3 protein. D genes are given only for firm matches. Not every row has a clone size; where given, it reads once, few, many or a size class.

clone_size: few
d_call: .
v_call: TRBV18
j_call: TRBJ2-5
cdr3_nt: TGTGCCAGCTCATGGACGGACCAAGAGACCCAGTACTTC
cdr3_aa: CASSWTDQETQYF

clone_size: .
d_call: .
v_call: TRBV6-5
j_call: TRBJ1-1
cdr3_nt: TGTGCCAGCAGTCCCCGAGACACTGAAGCTTTCTTT
cdr3_aa: CASSPRDTEAFF

clone_size: once
d_call: .
v_call: TRBV2
j_call: TRBJ2-2
cdr3_nt: TGTGCCAGCATCCGGGACACCCCGAACACCGGGGAGCTGTTTTTT
cdr3_aa: CASIRDTPNTGELFF

clone_size: few
d_call: .
v_call: TRBV30
j_call: TRBJ1-1
cdr3_nt: TGTGCCTGGAGCCGTGGTGTGAACACTGAAGCTTTCTTT
cdr3_aa: CAWSRGVNTEAFF

clone_size: few
d_call: .
v_call: TRBV29-1
j_call: TRBJ1-1
cdr3_nt: TGCAGCGCACCCTCGGGGGGTTTAAATGGGAACACTGAAGCTTTCTTT
cdr3_aa: CSAPSGGLNGNTEAFF

clone_size: .
d_call: TRBD1
v_call: TRBV20-1
j_call: TRBJ1-2
cdr3_nt: TGCAGTGCCTCGACAGGGGCCGGCTACACCTTC
cdr3_aa: CSASTGAGYTF

clone_size: .
d_call: .
v_call: TRBV6-6
j_call: TRBJ1-1
cdr3_nt: TGTGCCAGCAGCCTCCCCCAGGGGAACACTGAAGCTTTCTTT
cdr3_aa: CASSLPQGNTEAFF

clone_size: .
d_call: .
v_call: TRBV30
j_call: TRBJ1-5
cdr3_nt: TGTGCCTGGAGTCCCGGGATCCGGGGTAAGCCCCAGCATTTT
cdr3_aa: CAWSPGIRGKPQHF

clone_size: .
d_call: .
v_call: TRBV30
j_call: TRBJ2-5
cdr3_nt: TGTGCCTGGAGTGCAGGCGTAAAAGAGACCCAGTACTTC
cdr3_aa: CAWSAGVKETQYF

clone_size: few
d_call: .
v_call: TRBV30
j_call: TRBJ1-2
cdr3_nt: TGTGCCTGGAGTGTTATGGGGCTGAACTATGGCTACACCTTC
cdr3_aa: CAWSVMGLNYGYTF

clone_size: .
d_call: .
v_call: TRBV11-1
j_call: TRBJ2-3
cdr3_nt: TGTGCCAGCACCCCGGCCTTAATAGTTGATACGCAGTATTTT
cdr3_aa: CASTPALIVDTQYF

clone_size: few
d_call: .
v_call: TRBV7-9
j_call: TRBJ1-1
cdr3_nt: TGTGCCAGCAGCTTAGGTCGGGGGAACACTGAAGCTTTCTTT
cdr3_aa: CASSLGRGNTEAFF

clone_size: .
d_call: .
v_call: TRBV30
j_call: TRBJ2-1
cdr3_nt: TGTGCCTGGCAGGCCTCCTACAATGAGCAGTTCTTC
cdr3_aa: CAWQASYNEQFF

clone_size: .
d_call: TRBD1
v_call: TRBV19
j_call: TRBJ2-2
cdr3_nt: TGTGCCAGTACCCCCCGCAAAAGGGGGCTGATTGGCGGGGAGCTGTTTTTT
cdr3_aa: CASTPRKRGLIGGELFF

clone_size: .
d_call: .
v_call: TRBV11-2
j_call: TRBJ2-1
cdr3_nt: TGTGCCAGCAGCTCAGTCTATAATGAGCAGTTCTTC
cdr3_aa: CASSSVYNEQFF

clone_size: .
d_call: .
v_call: TRBV29-1
j_call: TRBJ1-1
cdr3_nt: TGCAGCGTTGTTCTACAGCACACTGAAGCTTTCTTT
cdr3_aa: CSVVLQHTEAFF

clone_size: few
d_call: TRBD1
v_call: TRBV18
j_call: TRBJ2-1
cdr3_nt: TGTGCCAGCTCACCACCCCGGGACAGAGGTGAGCAGTTCTTC
cdr3_aa: CASSPPRDRGEQFF

clone_size: few
d_call: TRBD2
v_call: TRBV29-1
j_call: TRBJ2-7
cdr3_nt: TGCAGCGTATTAGGACTAGCCTACGAGCAGTACTTC
cdr3_aa: CSVLGLAYEQYF

clone_size: few
d_call: .
v_call: TRBV19
j_call: TRBJ1-5
cdr3_nt: TGTGCCAGTAGTTCCCGAGGTGGGAGCAATCAGCCCCAGCATTTT
cdr3_aa: CASSSRGGSNQPQHF

clone_size: few
d_call: .
v_call: TRBV5-1
j_call: TRBJ2-1
cdr3_nt: TGCGCCAGCAGCTTCGGACGGTTCAATGAGCAGTTCTTC
cdr3_aa: CASSFGRFNEQFF

clone_size: .
d_call: .
v_call: TRBV7-9
j_call: TRBJ2-5
cdr3_nt: TGTGCCAGCAGCCCGCGATTCGCAGGGAGAGGTGACCAAGAGACCCAGTACTTC
cdr3_aa: CASSPRFAGRGDQETQYF

clone_size: many
d_call: .
v_call: TRBV25-1
j_call: TRBJ2-6
cdr3_nt: TGTGCCAGCAGGGGCTCTGGGGCCAACGTCCTGACTTTC
cdr3_aa: CASRGSGANVLTF

clone_size: few
d_call: TRBD2
v_call: TRBV10-3
j_call: TRBJ2-3
cdr3_nt: TGTGCCATCAGTTCCCGCGGGGGGAGTTCTAGCACAGATACGCAGTATTTT
cdr3_aa: CAISSRGGSSSTDTQYF

clone_size: .
d_call: .
v_call: TRBV5-1
j_call: TRBJ2-7
cdr3_nt: TGCGCCAGCCACCGAGCCTCTGGCCACGAGCAGTACTTC
cdr3_aa: CASHRASGHEQYF

clone_size: .
d_call: .
v_call: TRBV5-1
j_call: TRBJ1-1
cdr3_nt: TGCGCCAGCAGCCCGCGGACAGCGAACACTGAAGCTTTCTTT
cdr3_aa: CASSPRTANTEAFF

clone_size: .
d_call: TRBD2
v_call: TRBV18
j_call: TRBJ2-1
cdr3_nt: TGTGCCAGCTCACCCACAGCGGGGGGGTCTTACAATGAGCAGTTCTTC
cdr3_aa: CASSPTAGGSYNEQFF

clone_size: few
d_call: .
v_call: TRBV6-1
j_call: TRBJ1-2
cdr3_nt: TGTGCCAGCAGGGACGGGATGGTGATCTATGGCTACACCTTC
cdr3_aa: CASRDGMVIYGYTF

clone_size: .
d_call: .
v_call: TRBV6-5
j_call: TRBJ2-7
cdr3_nt: TGTGCCAGCAGCTACTCATATGACTACGAGCAGTACTTC
cdr3_aa: CASSYSYDYEQYF

clone_size: few
d_call: .
v_call: TRBV6-1
j_call: TRBJ1-5
cdr3_nt: TGTGCCAGCAGTGTAAGGGTGACGGGTCAGCCCCAGCATTTT
cdr3_aa: CASSVRVTGQPQHF

clone_size: few
d_call: .
v_call: TRBV30
j_call: TRBJ2-1
cdr3_nt: TGTGCCTGGAGGGTAGACTACAATGAGCAGTTCTTC
cdr3_aa: CAWRVDYNEQFF

clone_size: .
d_call: .
v_call: TRBV5-4
j_call: TRBJ1-4
cdr3_nt: TGTGCCAGCAGCTCCGGGACGGGTAATGAAAAACTGTTTTTT
cdr3_aa: CASSSGTGNEKLFF

clone_size: .
d_call: TRBD2
v_call: TRBV9
j_call: TRBJ2-3
cdr3_nt: TGTGCCAGCAGCGTAGGATGGGCTAGCGGGGGGCGCACAGATACGCAGTATTTT
cdr3_aa: CASSVGWASGGRTDTQYF

clone_size: few
d_call: .
v_call: TRBV19
j_call: TRBJ1-1
cdr3_nt: TGTGCCAGTAGTGGAATGGACGCGGGGAACACTGAAGCTTTCTTT
cdr3_aa: CASSGMDAGNTEAFF

clone_size: few
d_call: .
v_call: TRBV7-2
j_call: TRBJ1-2
cdr3_nt: TGTGCCAGCAGCTCGACGGATGGCTACACCTTC
cdr3_aa: CASSSTDGYTF

clone_size: few
d_call: .
v_call: TRBV13
j_call: TRBJ2-5
cdr3_nt: TGTGCCAGCAGCACTAAGGCGACCCAGTACTTC
cdr3_aa: CASSTKATQYF